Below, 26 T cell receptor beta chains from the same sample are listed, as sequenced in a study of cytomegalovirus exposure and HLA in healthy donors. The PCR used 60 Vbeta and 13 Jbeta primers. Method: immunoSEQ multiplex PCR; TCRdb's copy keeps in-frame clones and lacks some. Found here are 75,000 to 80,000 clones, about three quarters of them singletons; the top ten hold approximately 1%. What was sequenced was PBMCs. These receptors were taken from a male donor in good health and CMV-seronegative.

In nucleotides, the CDR3 is TGTGCCAGCAATTTGGACAGTGAAGCTTTCTTT. As protein: CASNLDSEAFF. The V call is TRBV2, the J call TRBJ1-1, with D possibly TRBD1 on 6 matching bases. V lost 7 bases, J lost 7 bases, and 10 bases lay in between. The CDR3 consists of 11 residues. The V gene's germline CDR1 is SNHLY and CDR2 FYNNEI.

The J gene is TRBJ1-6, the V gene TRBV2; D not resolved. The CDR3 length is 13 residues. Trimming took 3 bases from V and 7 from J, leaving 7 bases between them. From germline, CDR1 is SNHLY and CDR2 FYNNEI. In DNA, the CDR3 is TGTGCCAGCAGTGATCTAGGAAATTCACCCCTCCACTTT. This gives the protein CASSDLGNSPLHF.

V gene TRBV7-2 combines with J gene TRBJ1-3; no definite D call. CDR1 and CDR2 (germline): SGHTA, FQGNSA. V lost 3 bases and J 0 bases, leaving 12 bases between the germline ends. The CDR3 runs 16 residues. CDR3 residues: CASSFPGRRSGNTIYF. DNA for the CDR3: TGTGCCAGCAGCTTCCCTGGGCGCCGCTCTGGAAACACCATATATTTT.

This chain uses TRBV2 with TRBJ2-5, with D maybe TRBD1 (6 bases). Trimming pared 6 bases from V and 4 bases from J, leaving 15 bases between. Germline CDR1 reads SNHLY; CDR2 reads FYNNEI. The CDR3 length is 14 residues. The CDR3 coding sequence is TGTGCCAGCAGCCCCGGACAGAGTTTAGAGACCCAGTACTTC. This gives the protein CASSPGQSLETQYF. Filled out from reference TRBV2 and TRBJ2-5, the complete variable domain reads EPEVTQTPSHQVTQMGQEVILRCVPISNHLYFYWYRQILGQKVEFLVSFYNNEISEKSEIFDDQFSVERPDGSNFTLKIRSTKLEDSAMYFCASSPGQSLETQYFGPGTRLLVL.

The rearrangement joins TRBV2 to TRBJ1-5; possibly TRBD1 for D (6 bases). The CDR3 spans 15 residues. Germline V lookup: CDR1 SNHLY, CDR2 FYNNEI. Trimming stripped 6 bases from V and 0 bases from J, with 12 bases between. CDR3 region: CASRETGYSNQPQHF. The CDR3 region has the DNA TGTGCCAGCAGGGAGACAGGATATAGCAATCAGCCCCAGCATTTT.

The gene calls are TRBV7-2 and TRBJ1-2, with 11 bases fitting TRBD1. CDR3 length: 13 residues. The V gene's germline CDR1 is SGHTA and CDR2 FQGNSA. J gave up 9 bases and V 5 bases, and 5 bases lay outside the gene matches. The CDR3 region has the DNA TGTGCCAGCAGCCGGACAGGGGGCGAAAGCTACACCTTC. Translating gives CASSRTGGESYTF.

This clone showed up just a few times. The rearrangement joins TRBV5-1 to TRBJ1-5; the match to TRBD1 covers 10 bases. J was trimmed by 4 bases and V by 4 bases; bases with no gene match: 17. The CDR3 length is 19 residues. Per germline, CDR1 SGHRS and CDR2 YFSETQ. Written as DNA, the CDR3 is TGCGCCAGCAGCCTACTACACCGGGACAGGGGACCGACAAATCAGCCCCAGCATTTT. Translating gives CASSLLHRDRGPTNQPQHF.

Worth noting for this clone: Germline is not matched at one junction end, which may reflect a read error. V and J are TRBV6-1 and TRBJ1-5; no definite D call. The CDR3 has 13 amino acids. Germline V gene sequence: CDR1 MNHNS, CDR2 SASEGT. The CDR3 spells CASSETDNQPQNF. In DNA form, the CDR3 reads TGTGCCAGCAGTGAAACAGACAATCAGCCCCAGAATTTT.

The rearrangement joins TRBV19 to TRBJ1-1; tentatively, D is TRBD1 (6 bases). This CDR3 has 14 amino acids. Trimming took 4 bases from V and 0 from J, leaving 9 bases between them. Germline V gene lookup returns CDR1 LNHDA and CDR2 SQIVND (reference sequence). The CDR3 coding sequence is TGTGCCAGTAGTACTTGGGACATGAACACTGAAGCTTTCTTT. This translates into CASSTWDMNTEAFF. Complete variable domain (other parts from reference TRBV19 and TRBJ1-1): DGGITQSPKYLFRKEGQNVTLSCEQNLNHDAMYWYRQDPGQGLRLIYYSQIVNDFQKGDIAEGYSVSREKKESFPLTVTSAQKNPTAFYLCASSTWDMNTEAFFGQGTRLTVV.

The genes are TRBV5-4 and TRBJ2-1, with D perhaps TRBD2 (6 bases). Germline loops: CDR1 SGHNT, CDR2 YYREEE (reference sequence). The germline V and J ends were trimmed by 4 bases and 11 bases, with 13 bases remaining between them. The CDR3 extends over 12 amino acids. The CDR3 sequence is CASSRDREKQFF. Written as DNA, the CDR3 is TGTGCCAGCAGCCGGGACCGGGAGAAGCAGTTCTTC.

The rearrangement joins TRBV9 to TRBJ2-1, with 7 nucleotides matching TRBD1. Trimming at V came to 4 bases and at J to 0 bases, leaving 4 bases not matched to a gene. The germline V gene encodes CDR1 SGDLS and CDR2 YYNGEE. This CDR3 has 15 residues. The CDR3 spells CASSKGTVSYNEQFF. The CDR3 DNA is TGTGCCAGCAGCAAGGGGACAGTCTCCTACAATGAGCAGTTCTTC.

This CDR3 reads CASSTRVEAFF. The CDR3 DNA reads TGTGCCAGCAGCACCAGGGTTGAAGCTTTCTTT. The V and J genes are TRBV6-5 and TRBJ1-1; tentative D call: TRBD1 (5 bases). From germline, CDR1 is MNHEY and CDR2 SVGAGI. V was trimmed by 6 bases and J by 7 bases, leaving 9 bases between them. This CDR3 contains 11 residues.

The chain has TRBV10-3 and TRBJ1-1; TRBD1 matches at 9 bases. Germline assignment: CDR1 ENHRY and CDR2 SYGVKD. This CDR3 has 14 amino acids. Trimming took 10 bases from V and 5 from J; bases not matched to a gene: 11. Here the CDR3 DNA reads TGTGCCACTGAGACAGGGGGATTAGGGACTGAAGCTTTCTTT. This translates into CATETGGLGTEAFF.

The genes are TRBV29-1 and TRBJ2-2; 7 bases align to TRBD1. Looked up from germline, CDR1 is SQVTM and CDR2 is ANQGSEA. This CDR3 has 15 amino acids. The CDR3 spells CSVSKTGNTAGELFF. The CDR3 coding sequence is TGCAGTGTCTCAAAGACAGGGAACACGGCCGGGGAGCTGTTTTTT.

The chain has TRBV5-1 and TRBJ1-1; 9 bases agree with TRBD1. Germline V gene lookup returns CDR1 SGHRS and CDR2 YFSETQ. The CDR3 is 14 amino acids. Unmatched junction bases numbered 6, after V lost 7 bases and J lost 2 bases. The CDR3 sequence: CASSRDRANTEAFF. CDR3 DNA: TGCGCCAGCTCGAGGGACAGGGCAAACACTGAAGCTTTCTTT.

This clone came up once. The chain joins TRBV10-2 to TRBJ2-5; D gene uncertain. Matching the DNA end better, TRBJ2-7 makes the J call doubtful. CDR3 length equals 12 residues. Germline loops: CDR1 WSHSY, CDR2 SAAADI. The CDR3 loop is CASSLSSYEQYF. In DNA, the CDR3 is TGCGCCAGCAGTCTTAGCTCCTACGAGCAGTACTTC.

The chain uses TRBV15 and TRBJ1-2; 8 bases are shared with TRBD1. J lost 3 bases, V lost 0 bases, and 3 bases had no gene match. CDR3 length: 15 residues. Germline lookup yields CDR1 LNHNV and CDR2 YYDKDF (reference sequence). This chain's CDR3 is CATSRDQGADYGYTF. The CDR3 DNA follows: TGTGCCACCAGCAGAGACCAGGGGGCGGACTATGGCTACACCTTC.

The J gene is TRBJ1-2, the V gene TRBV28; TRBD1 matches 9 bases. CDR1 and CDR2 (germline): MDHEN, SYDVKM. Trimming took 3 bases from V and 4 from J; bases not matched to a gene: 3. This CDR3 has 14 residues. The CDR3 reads CASSFEDRGYGYTF. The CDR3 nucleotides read TGTGCCAGCAGTTTTGAGGACAGGGGCTATGGCTACACCTTC.

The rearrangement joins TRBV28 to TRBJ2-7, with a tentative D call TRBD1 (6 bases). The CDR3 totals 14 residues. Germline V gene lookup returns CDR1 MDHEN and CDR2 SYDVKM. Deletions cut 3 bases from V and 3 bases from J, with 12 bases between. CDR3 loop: CASSLAGVDYEQYF. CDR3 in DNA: TGTGCCAGCAGTTTGGCAGGGGTGGACTACGAGCAGTACTTC.

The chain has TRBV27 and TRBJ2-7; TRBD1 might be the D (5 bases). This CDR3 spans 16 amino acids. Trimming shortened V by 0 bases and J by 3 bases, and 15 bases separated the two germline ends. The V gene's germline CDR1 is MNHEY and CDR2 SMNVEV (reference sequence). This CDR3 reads CASSLSGVDISYEQYF. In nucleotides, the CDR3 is TGTGCCAGCAGTTTATCGGGTGTGGACATAAGCTACGAGCAGTACTTC.

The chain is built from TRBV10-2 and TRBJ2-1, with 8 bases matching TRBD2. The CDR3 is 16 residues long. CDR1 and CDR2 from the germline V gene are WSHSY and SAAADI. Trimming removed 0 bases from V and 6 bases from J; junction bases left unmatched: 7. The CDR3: CASSESPGGPSNEQFF. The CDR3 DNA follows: TGCGCCAGCAGTGAGTCGCCGGGGGGGCCGTCCAATGAGCAGTTCTTC.

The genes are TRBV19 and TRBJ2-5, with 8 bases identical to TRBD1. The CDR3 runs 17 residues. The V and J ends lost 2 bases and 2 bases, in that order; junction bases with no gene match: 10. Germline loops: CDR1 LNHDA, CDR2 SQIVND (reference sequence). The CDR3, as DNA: TGTGCCAGTAGTATATCCCTCGGGACAGGACAGCAAGAGACCCAGTACTTC. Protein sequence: CASSISLGTGQQETQYF.

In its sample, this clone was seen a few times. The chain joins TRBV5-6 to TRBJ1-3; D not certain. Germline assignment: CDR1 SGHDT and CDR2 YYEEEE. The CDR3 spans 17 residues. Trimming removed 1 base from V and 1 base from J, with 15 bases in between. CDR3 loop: CASSLFSADSSGNTIYF. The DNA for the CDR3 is TGTGCCAGCAGCTTGTTCTCGGCGGATTCTTCTGGAAACACCATATATTTT. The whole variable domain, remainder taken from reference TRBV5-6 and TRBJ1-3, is DAGVTQSPTHLIKTRGQQVTLRCSPKSGHDTVSWYQQALGQGPQFIFQYYEEEERQRGNFPDRFSGHQFPNYSSELNVNALLLGDSALYLCASSLFSADSSGNTIYFGEGSWLTVV.

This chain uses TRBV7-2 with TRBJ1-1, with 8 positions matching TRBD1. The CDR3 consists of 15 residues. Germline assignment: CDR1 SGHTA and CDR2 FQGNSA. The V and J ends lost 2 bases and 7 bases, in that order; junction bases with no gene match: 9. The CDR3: CASSLNPGQAFEAFF. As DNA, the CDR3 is TGTGCCAGCAGCTTAAATCCGGGACAGGCGTTTGAAGCTTTCTTT.

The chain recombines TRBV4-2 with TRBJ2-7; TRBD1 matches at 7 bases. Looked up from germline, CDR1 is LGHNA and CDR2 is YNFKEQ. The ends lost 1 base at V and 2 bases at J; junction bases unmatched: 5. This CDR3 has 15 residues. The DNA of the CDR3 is TGTGCCAGCAGCCAAGGGGCAGGGGGTGCCTACGAGCAGTACTTC. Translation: CASSQGAGGAYEQYF.

The CDR3 nucleotides read TGTGCCAGAAGCTCCACCGCCAGGGTGATGAACACTGAAGCTTTCTTT. Translation gives CARSSTARVMNTEAFF. The J gene is TRBJ1-1, the V gene TRBV5-3, with D perhaps matching TRBD1 (5 bases). TRBV5-3 is an open reading frame, and its role is uncertain. V lost 3 bases and J 0 bases, leaving 15 bases between the germline ends. This CDR3 is built from 16 residues.